The rows below give T cell receptor beta chains drawn from one sample of a study of T-cell reconstitution after alpha-beta-depleted transplantation in children. TCRdb reprocessed the PCR reads with MiXCR, giving one entry per CDR3 protein. The data hold hundreds of thousands of distinct CDR3 sequences, with 20% to 25% observed a single time. The sample here was PBMCs, mostly from graft donor cells, taken 360 days after TCRalphabeta/CD19-depleted stem cell transplant. These receptors all stem from a boy younger than two who had a stem cell transplant for acute myeloid leukemia, so the T cells may come from the graft donor. The CDR3 runs from the conserved cysteine through the conserved F or W. Each record gives: J gene, V gene, D gene, clone size, CDR3 DNA, CDR3 protein. D genes are given only for firm matches. Part of the rows lack a size; the others show once, few, many or a class for expanded clones.

TRBJ1-3	TRBV20-1	TRBD1	few	TGCAGTGCTAGGAATAGGGACAGAGGAAACACCATATATTTT	CSARNRDRGNTIYF
TRBJ1-6	TRBV28	-	many	TGTGCCAGCAGTTTAGAGTATTCCTTGTGGTCACCCCTCCACTTT	CASSLEYSLWSPLHF
TRBJ2-3	TRBV15	-	many	TGTGCCACCAGCAGAGATCCGGGGAGTTATACGCAGTATTTT	CATSRDPGSYTQYF
TRBJ2-1	TRBV20-1	-	many	TGCAGTGCCCTCTCGCCCCGTCGAGGGTACAATGAGCAGTTCTTC	CSALSPRRGYNEQFF
TRBJ1-4	TRBV6-5	TRBD1	-	TGTGCCAGCAGTTACTCTGGTGACAGGGGGCAAAAACTGTTTTTT	CASSYSGDRGQKLFF
TRBJ2-2	TRBV29-1	TRBD1	-	TGCAGCGTCGCTGGGACAGGGTACGGGTTCGGGGAGCTGTTTTTT	CSVAGTGYGFGELFF
TRBJ1-1	TRBV4-2	-	many	TGTGCCAGCAGCAGGGGGGACATTGAAGCTTTCTTT	CASSRGDIEAFF
TRBJ2-1	TRBV29-1	TRBD1	many	TGCAGCGTTGAACCGGGACAGGGCTCCTACAATGAGCAGTTCTTC	CSVEPGQGSYNEQFF
TRBJ2-6	TRBV4-3	-	few	TGCGCCAGCAGTCAGACTGGGGCCAACGTCCTGACTTTC	CASSQTGANVLTF
TRBJ1-2	TRBV12-3/TRBV12-4	TRBD1	many	TGTGCCAGCAGTCCCGACAGGGCCTATGGCTACACCTTC	CASSPDRAYGYTF
TRBJ1-6	TRBV6-2/TRBV6-3	-	-	TGTGCCAGCAGTCCCGGGACGGACTATTCACCCCTCCACTTT	CASSPGTDYSPLHF
TRBJ2-1	TRBV2	-	few	TGTGCCAGCAGTCTCCGACTTGCCCCCTACTCCTACAATGAGCAGTTCTTC	CASSLRLAPYSYNEQFF
TRBJ1-1	TRBV18	-	-	TGTGCCAGCTCACCCCTCCCTTGGACTGAAGCTTTCTTT	CASSPLPWTEAFF
TRBJ1-1	TRBV29-1	TRBD1	few	TGCAGCGTCGAAACGGACAGGGGCGGGAGCACTGAAGCTTTCTTT	CSVETDRGGSTEAFF
TRBJ2-7	TRBV6-5	-	-	TGTGCCAGCAGTTACGGTAGGGGGACATTCACCTACGAGCAGTACTTC	CASSYGRGTFTYEQYF
TRBJ2-3	TRBV4-1	-	many	TGCGCCAGCAGCCAAGAGAAGCCAACCACAGATACGCAGTATTTT	CASSQEKPTTDTQYF
TRBJ2-1	TRBV20-1	-	-	TGCAGTGCTAGAGATAAACGCAAACCCTACAATGAGCAGTTCTTC	CSARDKRKPYNEQFF
TRBJ2-1	TRBV7-2	-	many	TGTGCCAGCAGCTTAGTACTCTACAATGAGCAGTTCTTC	CASSLVLYNEQFF
TRBJ2-7	TRBV7-2	-	-	TGTGCCAGCGCCCGACCGGGGGTCGTCGAGGAGCAGTACTTC	CASARPGVVEEQYF
TRBJ2-3	TRBV20-1	TRBD2	few	TGCAGTGCCCCGAGGACTAGCGGGGTATCAGATACGCAGTATTTT	CSAPRTSGVSDTQYF
TRBJ2-2	TRBV27	TRBD2	many	TGTGCCAGCAGTCCTAGAGGGCTAGCGGGAAACACCGGGGAGCTGTTTTTT	CASSPRGLAGNTGELFF
TRBJ2-3	TRBV29-1	-	-	TGCAGCGTCCAGGCACCCCTTGAGTATTTT	CSVQAPLEYF
TRBJ2-3	TRBV3-1	-	many	TGTGCCAGCAGCCGGGGCCCTAGCACAGATACGCAGTATTTT	CASSRGPSTDTQYF
TRBJ1-2	TRBV20-1	-	-	TGCAGTCCCCTTCAGGTCTCAAGGGGCTACACCTTC	CSPLQVSRGYTF